This T cell receptor beta chain was documented in a study of CD8 T cells in ankylosing spondylitis. Overall study results and limits: The authors reported significant enrichment of disease-linked clones in matched ankylosing spondylitis synovial fluid. Some of these motif variants have turned up before, in reports on reactive arthritis synovial fluid and blood. Ankylosing spondylitis blood appeared to be characterized by a TCR beta motif of several highly homologous variants.

This clonotype was found many times. Its matching antigen is unknown. V lost 2 bases and J lost 5, with 13 bases in between. Germline values: CDR1 ENHRY, CDR2 SYGVKD. This CDR3 comprises 15 residues. Library preparation for TCR beta used quantitative 5'-RACE with molecular barcodes. TCRdb used MiXCR to reprocess the 5' RACE reads, holding one entry per CDR3 protein. Here the sample spans under 950,000 distinct CDR3 sequences, 15% to 20% being singletons. The origin of this receptor is a male donor with ankylosing spondylitis. The rearrangement links TRBV10-3 to TRBJ2-1; possibly TRBD1 or TRBD2 for D (5 bases each). Input material: blood, either unsorted or a sorted T cell fraction (not recorded which). This CDR3 reads CAISEGVVGHNEQFF. As DNA, the CDR3 is TGTGCCATCAGTGAGGGTGTAGTGGGACACAATGAGCAGTTCTTC.